This T cell receptor (beta chain) derives from a study of cytomegalovirus exposure and HLA in healthy donors. For this clone: Its antigen is unknown.

Whole-study findings and limits: Later analysis reportedly placed an Asian-associated ancestry cluster below the roughly 700-donor mean in N-insertions.

This CDR3 region has 15 residues. The germline V gene encodes CDR1 SGHTA and CDR2 FQGTGA. V dropped 5 bases and J dropped 0 bases, with 10 bases sitting between them. With 60 Vbeta and 13 Jbeta primers, the PCR was carried out. Only in-frame clones appear in the TCRdb table, and some are missing; sequencing was by immunoSEQ multiplex PCR. The table includes 130,000 or so clones, about 73% detected once. Sequencing was performed on PBMCs. The TCR comes from a middle-aged woman in good health and CMV-seronegative. J is TRBJ2-2 and V is TRBV7-3; D is unresolved. CDR3 DNA sequence: TGTGCCAGCAGCCTCGACATTTCGAACACCGGGGAGCTGTTTTTT. It is translated as CASSLDISNTGELFF.